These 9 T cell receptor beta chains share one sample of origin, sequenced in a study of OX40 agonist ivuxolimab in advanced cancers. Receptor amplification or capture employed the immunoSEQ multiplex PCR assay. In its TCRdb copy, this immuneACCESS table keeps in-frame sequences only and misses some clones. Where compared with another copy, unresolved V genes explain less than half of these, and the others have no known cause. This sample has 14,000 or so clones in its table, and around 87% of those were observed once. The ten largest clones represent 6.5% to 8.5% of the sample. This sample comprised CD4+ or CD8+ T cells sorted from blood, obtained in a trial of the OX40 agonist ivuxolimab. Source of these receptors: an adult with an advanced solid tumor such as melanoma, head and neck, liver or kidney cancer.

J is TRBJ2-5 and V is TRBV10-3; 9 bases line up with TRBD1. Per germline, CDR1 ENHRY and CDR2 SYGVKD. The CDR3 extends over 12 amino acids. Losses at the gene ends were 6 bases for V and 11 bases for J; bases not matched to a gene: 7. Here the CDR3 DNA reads TGTGCCATCAGACAGGGGGCGGGAGAGCAGTACTTC. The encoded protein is CAIRQGAGEQYF.

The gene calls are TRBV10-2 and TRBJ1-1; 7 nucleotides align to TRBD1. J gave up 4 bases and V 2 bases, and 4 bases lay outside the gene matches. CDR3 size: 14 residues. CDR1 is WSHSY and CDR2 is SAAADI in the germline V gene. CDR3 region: CASSEHRGGTEAFF. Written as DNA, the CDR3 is TGCGCCAGCAGTGAGCACAGGGGAGGCACTGAAGCTTTCTTT.

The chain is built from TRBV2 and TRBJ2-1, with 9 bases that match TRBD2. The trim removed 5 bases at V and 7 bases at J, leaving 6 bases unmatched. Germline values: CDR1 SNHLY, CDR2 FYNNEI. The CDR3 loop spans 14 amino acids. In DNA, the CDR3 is TGTGCCAGCAGTAGCGGCGGGGGGGCGAATGAGCAGTTCTTC. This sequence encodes CASSSGGGANEQFF.

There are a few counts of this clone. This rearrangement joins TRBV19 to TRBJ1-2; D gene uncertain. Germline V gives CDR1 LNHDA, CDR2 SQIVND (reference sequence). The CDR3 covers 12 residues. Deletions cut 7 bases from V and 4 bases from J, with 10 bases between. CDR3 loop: CASKAEVYGYTF. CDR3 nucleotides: TGTGCCAGTAAAGCAGAAGTCTATGGCTACACCTTC.

CDR3 loop: CAWRRLVGETQYF. The CDR3 bases are TGTGCCTGGAGGAGGCTCGTTGGGGAGACCCAGTACTTC. The J gene is TRBJ2-5, the V gene TRBV30; D uncertain. The CDR3 has 13 residues. Trimming shortened V by 3 bases and J by 5 bases, and 13 bases separated the two germline ends. Germline CDR1 and CDR2: GTSNPN and SVGIG (reference sequence).

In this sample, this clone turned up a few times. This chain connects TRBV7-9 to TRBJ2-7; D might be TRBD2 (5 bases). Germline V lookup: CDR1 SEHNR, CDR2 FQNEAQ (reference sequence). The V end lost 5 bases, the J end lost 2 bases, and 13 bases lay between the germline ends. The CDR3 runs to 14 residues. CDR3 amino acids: CASSDTGGAYEQYF. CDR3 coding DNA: TGTGCCAGCAGCGACACCGGAGGCGCCTACGAGCAGTACTTC.

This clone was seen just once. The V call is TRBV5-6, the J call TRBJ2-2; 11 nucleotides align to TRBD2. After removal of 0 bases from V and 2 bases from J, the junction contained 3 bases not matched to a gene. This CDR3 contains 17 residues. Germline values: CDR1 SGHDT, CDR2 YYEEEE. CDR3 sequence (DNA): TGTGCCAGCAGCTTGGCGGGACTAGCGGCCAACACCGGGGAGCTGTTTTTT. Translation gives CASSLAGLAANTGELFF.

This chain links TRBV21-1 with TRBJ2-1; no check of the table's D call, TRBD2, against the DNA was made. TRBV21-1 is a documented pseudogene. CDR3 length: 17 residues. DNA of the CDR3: TGTGCCAGCAGCAAAGATGACGGGATGGAGGGATACAATGAGCAGTTCTTC. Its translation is CASSKDDGMEGYNEQFF.

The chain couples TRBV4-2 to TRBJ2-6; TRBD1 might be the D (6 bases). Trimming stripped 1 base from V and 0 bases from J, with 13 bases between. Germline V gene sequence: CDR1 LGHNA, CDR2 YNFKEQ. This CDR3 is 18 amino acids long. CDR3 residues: CASSQVPRGTSGANVLTF. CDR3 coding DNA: TGTGCCAGCAGCCAAGTTCCCAGGGGAACCTCTGGGGCCAACGTCCTGACTTTC.